This T cell receptor beta chain is drawn from a study of memory CD4+ T cells and cytomegalovirus serostatus. Germline V CDR1 and CDR2: MDHEN, SYDVKM. V dropped 3 bases and J dropped 0; count of bases not matched to a gene: 13. CDR3 size: 19 residues. In the authors' methods: Out-of-frame sequences were removed, leaving about 2.2 million distinct TCRbeta sequences. TCRdb keeps only in-frame clones here, not all; method: immunoSEQ multiplex PCR. The DNA gave D and trimming, while V, J and clone size come from that table. This sample yields under 55,000 clones, of which roughly three quarters are seen a single time; 0.67% belongs to the top ten. Single viable CD3+CD4+CD8-CD45RO+ cells were sorted as the memory CD4+ T cells. Serum IgG to CMV pp150, pp28, p38 and p52 defined serostatus.

Sequenced sample: memory CD4+ T cells from blood. The chain is built from TRBV28 and TRBJ2-1; 8 bases fit TRBD2. This TCR was recovered from an adult in good health and CMV-seronegative. CDR3 sequence reads: CASSFSRLARRSSYNEQFF. The CDR3 DNA reads as TGTGCCAGCAGTTTTTCACGACTAGCGCGACGAAGCTCCTACAATGAGCAGTTCTTC.